This TCR beta chain derives from a study of sequential checkpoint blockade in melanoma. Sequenced by immunoSEQ multiplex PCR; TCRdb stores in-frame clones only, minus some. In the table there are roughly 14,000 clones, approximately 80% of which are singletons. Trimming at V came to 5 bases and at J to 1 base, leaving 14 bases not matched to a gene. Germline V CDR1 and CDR2: LNHDA, SQIVND (reference sequence). The CDR3 covers 18 residues. Treatment given: randomized to nivolumab then ipilimumab (arm A) or the reverse (arm B). PBMC sorting kept live CD3+CD8+ cells without CD19 or CD56. This clonotype was obtained from a human donor with melanoma. The chain has TRBV19 and TRBJ1-1; 9 nucleotides align to TRBD1. The sequencing used CD8+ T cells sorted from blood (inferred from file names), collected from a patient given nivolumab and ipilimumab in sequence. CDR3 residues: CASSSGTGFITANTEAFF. CDR3 nucleotides: TGTGCCAGTAGTTCCGGGACAGGGTTCATAACCGCGAACACTGAAGCTTTCTTT.